The present T cell receptor (beta chain) was sequenced within a study of blood T cell repertoires in COVID-19. Study at large: T cells, B-cell-depleted T cells, or PBMCs provided the cDNA or gDNA that served as material.

Cohort allocation depended upon clinical history that participants reported. Sequencing was performed with immunoSEQ multiplex PCR; in TCRdb, only in-frame clones are kept and a portion is missing. Of 140,000 to 150,000 clones in the sample, about 89% were seen once. Sequencing used PBMCs or T cells enriched from blood (not recorded which). The sequence was obtained from a man in his 60s who had recovered from COVID-19.

The CDR3 nucleotides read TGTGCCTGGAGTGAAGGAGGTGGCTACACCTTC. This translates into CAWSEGGGYTF. The genes are TRBV30 and TRBJ1-2; the D is unclear. Germline CDR1 GTSNPN, CDR2 SVGIG (reference sequence). V was clipped by 1 base and J by 7 bases, with 7 bases between them. This CDR3 is 11 amino acids long.